This TCR beta chain stems from a study of T cell responses to AZD1222 COVID-19 vaccine. With 3 bases removed from V and 6 bases from J, the gap between germline ends came to 6 bases. Germline V gene data show CDR1 as MNHNS and CDR2 as SASEGT. This CDR3 contains 11 residues. Assay used: immunoSEQ multiplex PCR; TCRdb lists only in-frame clones, some missing. The repertoire holds about 96,000 clones, with about nine tenths as singletons. This clone appeared a single time. This TCR came from an adult in good health. The sequences come from peripheral blood, collected on day 0 of AZD1222 vaccination. J is TRBJ2-7 and V is TRBV6-1; D remains ambiguous. The CDR3, as DNA: TGTGCCAGCAGTGATGGGTTCGAGCAGTACTTC. Its protein product is CASSDGFEQYF.